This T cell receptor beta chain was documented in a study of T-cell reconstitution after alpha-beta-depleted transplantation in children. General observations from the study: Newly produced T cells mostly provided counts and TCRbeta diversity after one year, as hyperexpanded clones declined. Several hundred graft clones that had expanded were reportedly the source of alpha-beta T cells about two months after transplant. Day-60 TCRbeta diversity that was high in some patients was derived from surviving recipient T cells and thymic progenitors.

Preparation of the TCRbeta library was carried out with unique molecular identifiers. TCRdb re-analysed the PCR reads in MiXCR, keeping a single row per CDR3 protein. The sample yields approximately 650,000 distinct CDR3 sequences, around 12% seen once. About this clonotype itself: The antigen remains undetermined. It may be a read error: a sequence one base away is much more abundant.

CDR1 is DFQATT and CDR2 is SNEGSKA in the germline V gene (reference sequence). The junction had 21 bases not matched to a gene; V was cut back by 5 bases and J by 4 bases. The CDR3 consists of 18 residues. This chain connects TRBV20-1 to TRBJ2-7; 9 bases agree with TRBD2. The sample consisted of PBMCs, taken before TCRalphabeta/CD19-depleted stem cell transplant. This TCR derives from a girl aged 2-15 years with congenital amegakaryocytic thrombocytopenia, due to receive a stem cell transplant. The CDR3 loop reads CSAPRPGLIAGVGYEQYF. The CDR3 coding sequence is TGCAGTGCTCCGCGACCCGGTTTAATAGCGGGAGTCGGTTACGAGCAGTACTTC.